This note documents a single TCR beta chain sequence. Its antigen is unknown. No clone much larger than this one lies a single base away; base qualities are absent. Genomic DNA was isolated using the Qiagen DNeasy kit from unsorted PBMCs as well as from negatively selected CD4+ and CD8+ fractions. Using primers that anneal to V and J segments, immunoSEQ multiplex PCR amplified the TCR beta CDR3 regions. Amplification bias was minimized using a synthetic immune receptor repertoire, and residual bias was removed computationally after sequencing. In the authors' own workflow: Custom Python scripts were used to quantify repertoire diversity as the Shannon entropy index. Unsorted, CD4+ and CD8+ repertoires were examined separately, except in combined analyses, for which CD4+ and CD8+ sequences were merged in silico. A clone was considered expanded if an increase in frequency of at least 2-fold after treatment relative to C1D1 was found, and a pseudocount of 0.5 was applied to clones undetected at baseline. Singleton clones were defined as clones with 0 or 1 copy at C1D1, and non-singleton clones were defined as clones with 2 or more copies. By matching protein sequences in sorted samples from the same patient, clones expanded in unsorted samples were annotated as CD4+, CD8+ or unknown. Wilcoxon tests on paired samples were used to test diversity changes from C1D1 to C4D1. What TCRdb holds here is the immuneACCESS table cut down to in-frame rearrangements. Part of the clones is not present; checked against another copy, under half of the missing clones reflect an unresolved V gene, and the others are unexplained. V and J calls and clone size follow that table, whereas D and trimming were derived from the DNA. The sample table shows tens of thousands of clones, and about 90% are seen once. Around 14% of the sample is in the top ten clones.

Its CDR3 holds 18 amino acids, cysteine through phenylalanine. Here the CDR3 DNA is all that survives: 54 bases in frame from base 1. Trimming takes 0 bases from V and 0 bases from J, and the germline ends sit 18 bases apart. From the germline V gene, CDR1 is MGHRA and CDR2 is YSYEKL. The sample belongs to a study of PD-1 blockade in classical Hodgkin lymphoma (dated by TCRdb to 2018 to 2021). Background on the whole study: Nivolumab dosing was 3 mg/kg intravenously every 2 weeks, continuing until either disease progression or unacceptable toxicity. The study used TCR beta sequencing and CyTOF to define a peripheral blood immune signature of response to PD-1 blockade in classical Hodgkin lymphoma. Summary of the overall study and its limitations: Baseline TCR diversity was reported as lower in newly diagnosed patients than in healthy donors, and lower still in relapsed/refractory patients. The study was limited to a single clinical trial cohort, and causes of repertoire differences, possibly disease activity or prior therapy, remained undefined. By C4D1, a significant rise was seen in CD4+ TCR diversity but not in CD8+ TCR diversity (p=0.0027 vs p=0.16), and the rise was most apparent among complete responders (p=0.02). Diversity was lower in patients who began nivolumab less than 1 year after ASCT, so these patients were left out of later analyses to avoid confounding by immune reconstitution. Among trial patients, those achieving complete response had baseline diversity similar to that of newly diagnosed patients, while diversity was significantly lower in partial responders and progressors.

Sample time point, as interpreted from the label and publication: cycle 4 day 1 (C4D1), after 6 weeks of nivolumab. All trial patients had relapsed after autologous stem cell transplantation, with cohorts A, B and C differing in prior brentuximab vedotin exposure. The trial cohort included more than 55 patients with relapsed/refractory classical Hodgkin lymphoma, and each patient had a best overall response of complete response, partial response or progressive disease. Trial patients were treated with single-agent nivolumab in the multi-cohort phase II CheckMate 205 trial. An independent review committee assessed best overall response by applying the 2007 International Working Group response criteria. Trial PBMCs were obtained immediately prior to nivolumab initiation (C1D1) and on therapy at cycle 2 day 1 and cycle 4 day 1. After peripheral blood was drawn into 8 mL Vacutainer Cell Preparation Tubes, PBMCs were isolated by centrifugation and then cryopreserved.

The starting material was peripheral blood mononuclear cells (PBMCs), obtained before the fourth cycle of nivolumab. The sequence was obtained from a human donor with classical Hodgkin lymphoma. The sequence links TRBV4-1 to TRBJ2-7, with the D segment possibly TRBD1 or TRBD2, each aligning over 5 bases. The DNA sequence is TGCGCCAGCAGCCAAGAGGGACCGAGGATGTGGGGCTCCTACGAGCAGTACTTC. It translates to CASSQEGPRMWGSYEQYF.